The present T cell receptor beta chain was sequenced within a study of T cells in Graves' hyperthyroidism and ophthalmopathy. TCR beta CDR3 regions were amplified from RNA. TCR CDR3 regions were first amplified by RT-PCR with HTBI primers. From the multiplex PCR reads, TCRdb called clonotypes with MiXCR, one entry per CDR3 protein. Of about 760,000 distinct CDR3 sequences listed, just over 35% are singletons. Germline assignment: CDR1 KGHDR and CDR2 SFDVKD. Germline trimming cut 5 bases from V and 8 bases from J; bases unmatched to any gene: 7. The CDR3 covers 14 residues. The count of this clonotype is one. Calling Graves' hyperthyroidism stable meant ophthalmopathy did not progress within 18 months. Aged 18 to 65, the patients had hyperthyroidism that was newly diagnosed and had lasted under 2 months. It was uncontrolled infection, other autoimmune disease, pregnancy or lactation that excluded patients. Using over 8.5 ml of fresh peripheral blood, PBMCs were prepared.

The sequence derives from a woman aged 40 to 49 with Graves' hyperthyroidism. The sample taken for sequencing was blood. The rearrangement uses TRBV24-1 and TRBJ2-1; 8 bases are a match to TRBD2. CDR3 DNA sequence: TGTGCCACCAGTGGGGCGGGGGGAGGGGATGAGCAGTTCTTC. This translates into CATSGAGGGDEQFF.